The 20 T cell receptor beta chains below come from one sample, sequenced in a study of beta chain features in type 1 diabetes. The authors reverse transcribed all of the isolated RNA, so sequencing captured expressed TCRB transcripts. Here immunoSEQ multiplex PCR was the method, and the copy in TCRdb shows in-frame clones only, minus some. The table has fewer than 500,000 clones, roughly 13% seen once. Specimen: naive CD4+ T cells from blood. Source of these receptors: a young man in good health.

This clone turned up a few times. This chain joins TRBV25-1 and TRBJ2-1; D is possibly TRBD1 (6 bases). V was cut by 4 bases and J by 2 bases, with 9 bases left in between. CDR1 and CDR2 from the germline V gene are MGHDK and SYGVNS. The length of the CDR3 is 14 residues. The CDR3 spells CASSVGQPYNEQFF. The CDR3 coding sequence is TGTGCCAGCAGTGTAGGACAGCCCTACAATGAGCAGTTCTTC.

In this sample, this clone turned up a few times. Other DNA variants within this sample encode the same CDR3. The V gene is TRBV29-1, the J gene TRBJ2-3; D possibly uses TRBD1 or TRBD2 (5 bases each). V was pared by 7 bases and J by 3 bases, with 11 bases between. CDR1 is SQVTM, CDR2 ANQGSEA, per germline. The CDR3 is 12 amino acids. CDR3 in DNA: TGCAGCGGAGGGACCGGAACAGATACGCAGTATTTT. Protein sequence: CSGGTGTDTQYF.

This clone was seen a few times. The chain has TRBV10-3 and TRBJ1-2; a weak D match, TRBD1 (6 bases). Germline lookup yields CDR1 ENHRY and CDR2 SYGVKD. CDR3 length: 13 residues. Trimming stripped 5 bases from V and 4 bases from J, with 11 bases between. CDR3 sequence reads: CAISYRDAYGYTF. For the CDR3, the DNA is TGTGCCATCAGTTACAGGGACGCCTATGGCTACACCTTC.

This clone came up a few times. The chain joins TRBV7-9 to TRBJ2-1, with TRBD2 as a possible D gene (6 bases). Germline-derived CDR1 and CDR2 are SEHNR and FQNEAQ (reference sequence). CDR3 length: 16 amino acids. V was pared by 1 base and J by 0 bases, with 10 bases between. Here the CDR3 DNA reads TGTGCCAGCAGCTTAGTAGCGGAGGTCTCCTACAATGAGCAGTTCTTC. Translating it yields CASSLVAEVSYNEQFF.

The chain is built from TRBV15 and TRBJ1-5; D gene ambiguous. V was pared by 0 bases and J by 10 bases, with 10 bases between. Germline V gives CDR1 LNHNV, CDR2 YYDKDF (reference sequence). The CDR3 loop spans 13 amino acids. CDR3 bases: TGTGCCACCAGCAGAGATAGGAGATCTCCCCAGCATTTT. Translated: CATSRDRRSPQHF.

This clone occurred a few times. This chain uses TRBV10-3 with TRBJ1-1, with D perhaps TRBD1 (5 bases). The CDR3 consists of 14 residues. CDR1 and CDR2 (germline): ENHRY, SYGVKD. V was clipped by 6 bases and J by 0 bases, with 11 bases between them. CDR3 sequence: CAIRDSNVNTEAFF. Written as DNA, the CDR3 is TGTGCCATCAGAGACAGCAACGTGAACACTGAAGCTTTCTTT.

This clone has a handful of counts. CDR3 protein: CASSYAGLNEQYF. CDR3 nucleotide sequence: TGTGCCAGCAGTTACGCAGGATTGAACGAGCAGTACTTC. This chain uses TRBV6-5 with TRBJ2-7; D remains unclear. The germline V gene has CDR1 MNHEY and CDR2 SVGAGI. Trimming left V 2 bases short and J 5 bases short, with 10 bases between. This CDR3 comprises 13 residues.

The chain uses TRBV19 and TRBJ2-1, with D unresolved. V was trimmed by 3 bases and J by 4 bases, leaving 7 bases between them. Germline V CDR1 and CDR2: LNHDA, SQIVND (reference sequence). CDR3 length: 13 amino acids. CDR3 region: CASSIPQYNEQFF. The CDR3, as DNA: TGTGCCAGTAGTATTCCTCAGTACAATGAGCAGTTCTTC.

The CDR3 spells CASSFKLSDTQYF. The CDR3 nucleotides are TGTGCCAGCAGCTTCAAATTAAGCGATACGCAGTATTTT. The chain recombines TRBV7-2 with TRBJ2-3; D gene unclear. The CDR3 spans 13 residues. Germline values: CDR1 SGHTA, CDR2 FQGNSA. The V gene lost 3 bases and the J gene lost 6 bases, with 10 bases spanning the gap.

The V gene is TRBV4-3, the J gene TRBJ2-7, with 11 bases matching TRBD1. The CDR3 consists of 14 residues. Per the germline V gene, CDR1 is LGHNA and CDR2 is YSLEER. V shed 5 bases, J shed 5 bases, and the junction held 5 bases outside the gene matches. CDR3 in DNA: TGCGCCAGCAGCGGGGACAGGGGGTCACACGAGCAGTACTTC. It encodes CASSGDRGSHEQYF.

This chain links TRBV4-2 with TRBJ2-4; 7 bases agree with TRBD2. V lost 3 bases, J lost 1 base, and 3 bases stayed unmatched. The CDR3 is made up of 15 amino acids. Germline V lookup: CDR1 LGHNA, CDR2 YNFKEQ. In DNA, the CDR3 is TGTGCCAGCAGCCAGAGGGGAGGGGCCAAAAACATTCAGTACTTC. Amino acid sequence: CASSQRGGAKNIQYF.

The chain recombines TRBV9 with TRBJ1-2; 9 bases map to TRBD1. The V gene end was trimmed by 5 bases and the J gene end by 5 bases; junction bases not matched to a gene: 10. The CDR3 has 15 residues. Per the germline V gene, CDR1 is SGDLS and CDR2 is YYNGEE. The CDR3 DNA sequence: TGTGCCAGCAGTGTACAGGGGGCCGGATGGTATGGCTACACCTTC. Translation: CASSVQGAGWYGYTF. Supplemented by reference TRBV9 and TRBJ1-2, the full variable domain reads DSGVTQTPKHLITATGQRVTLRCSPRSGDLSVYWYQQSLDQGLQFLIQYYNGEERAKGNILERFSAQQFPDLHSELNLSSLELGDSALYFCASSVQGAGWYGYTFGSGTRLTVV.

This clone has only a few counts. This rearrangement joins TRBV5-4 to TRBJ2-1; tentatively, D is TRBD2 (5 bases). This CDR3 has 13 amino acids. The V gene lost 0 bases and the J gene lost 9 bases, with 10 bases spanning the gap. The germline gives CDR1 SGHNT, CDR2 YYREEE (reference sequence). The CDR3 reads CASSLEGEGEQFF. The CDR3 DNA sequence: TGTGCCAGCAGCTTGGAGGGCGAGGGTGAGCAGTTCTTC.

In this sample, this clone turned up a few times. Other DNA sequences of this sample code for an identical CDR3. This chain links TRBV9 with TRBJ1-3; perhaps TRBD1 as D (5 bases). The CDR3 loop spans 14 amino acids. V lost 2 bases and J 0 bases, leaving 6 bases between the germline ends. Germline CDR1 reads SGDLS; CDR2 reads YYNGEE. The CDR3 coding sequence is TGTGCCAGCAGCGTGAGGGGCTCTGGAAACACCATATATTTT. Its translation: CASSVRGSGNTIYF.

This chain connects TRBV7-2 to TRBJ2-1; D gene unclear. Germline CDR1 reads SGHTA; CDR2 reads FQGNSA. The CDR3 is 15 residues long. V gave up 1 base and J gave up 2 bases, with 9 bases separating them. The CDR3 DNA reads TGTGCCAGCAGCTTAGACACGCGGACCTACAATGAGCAGTTCTTC. Translating gives CASSLDTRTYNEQFF.

The chain combines TRBV1 with TRBJ2-5; TRBD2, the table's D call, lacks a check against the DNA. TRBV1 is an annotated pseudogene. This CDR3 has 15 residues. The CDR3 spells CTSSQRPIKRETQYF. The CDR3 region has the DNA TGCACCAGCAGCCAACGACCCATAAAGCGGGAGACCCAGTACTTC.

The V call is TRBV29-1, the J call TRBJ1-1; possibly TRBD1 for D (6 bases). This CDR3 comprises 13 residues. CDR1 and CDR2 (germline): SQVTM, ANQGSEA. Trimming left V 5 bases short and J 0 bases short, with 10 bases between. CDR3 amino acids: CSVYRALNTEAFF. CDR3 sequence (DNA): TGCAGCGTTTACAGGGCGCTGAACACTGAAGCTTTCTTT.

The chain employs TRBV15 and TRBJ2-2; 8 bases map to TRBD1. V shed 0 bases, J shed 4 bases, and the junction held 4 bases outside the gene matches. Germline CDR1 LNHNV, CDR2 YYDKDF (reference sequence). This CDR3 has 16 residues. CDR3 loop: CATSREQGAVTGELFF. The CDR3 DNA is TGTGCCACCAGCAGAGAGCAGGGGGCGGTCACCGGGGAGCTGTTTTTT. Drawing the rest from reference TRBV15 and TRBJ2-2, the complete variable domain is DAMVIQNPRYQVTQFGKPVTLSCSQTLNHNVMYWYQQKSSQAPKLLFHYYDKDFNNEADTPDNFQSRRPNTSFCFLDIRSPGLGDTAMYLCATSREQGAVTGELFFGEGSRLTVL.

This clone was detected only a few times. This sequence joins TRBV25-1 and TRBJ2-5; 14 nucleotides line up with TRBD2. This CDR3 contains 18 residues. The trim removed 1 base at V and 5 bases at J, leaving 9 bases unmatched. Germline assignment: CDR1 MGHDK and CDR2 SYGVNS. CDR3 coding DNA: TGTGCCAGCAGTGAATTGGGGACTAGCGGGAGTCGGGGGGAGACCCAGTACTTC. Encoded protein: CASSELGTSGSRGETQYF.

The V call is TRBV20-1, the J call TRBJ2-7, with 7 bases fitting TRBD1. Per the germline V gene, CDR1 is DFQATT and CDR2 is SNEGSKA (reference sequence). The length of the CDR3 is 11 residues. V was clipped by 4 bases and J by 5 bases; unmatched bases: 2. This CDR3 reads CSAKQGNEQYV. CDR3 coding DNA: TGCAGTGCTAAACAGGGGAACGAGCAGTACGTC.